One and the same sample provided the 11 T cell receptor beta chains below, sequenced in a study of blood T cells in healthy people across ages. The authors ran a second PCR of 7 to 11 cycles using a sample-barcoded 5' primer and a J-beta primer mix. MiXCR, applied by TCRdb to the 5' RACE reads, yields one record per CDR3 protein. Among approximately 760,000 distinct CDR3 sequences listed, roughly 25% were seen once. These data were likewise used in another study, on T cells of mothers and their children.

The specimen was blood. The receptors stem from a boy younger than 18 in good health.

There are a few counts of this clonotype. The chain combines TRBV11-2 with TRBJ2-3; D unresolved. Germline V gene sequence: CDR1 SGHAT, CDR2 FQNNGV. The CDR3 length is 17 residues. V was clipped by 1 base and J by 4 bases, with 18 bases between them. DNA of the CDR3: TGTGCCAGCAGCTTAGCCTCATTCGTAGGGAATCCAGATACGCAGTATTTT. It specifies CASSLASFVGNPDTQYF.

This clonotype was found a few times. This chain connects TRBV6-1 to TRBJ2-7, with a weak D call TRBD2 (5 bases). V lost 0 bases to trimming and J lost 7 bases, with 10 bases between them. CDR3 size: 13 residues. CDR1 MNHNS and CDR2 SASEGT come from the germline V gene. Here the CDR3 DNA reads TGTGCCAGCAGTGAAGCCCGTCCGGGAGAGCAGTACTTC. Protein product: CASSEARPGEQYF.

The chain joins TRBV4-3 to TRBJ2-7; D ambiguous. This CDR3 is built from 14 residues. Per the germline V gene, CDR1 is LGHNA and CDR2 is YSLEER. Trimming took 0 bases from V and 1 from J, leaving 7 bases between them. CDR3 amino acids: CASSQDPYSYEQYF. CDR3 nucleotide sequence: TGCGCCAGCAGCCAAGATCCTTATTCCTACGAGCAGTACTTC.

In this sample, this clonotype turned up a few times. As DNA, the CDR3 is TGTGCTAGTGGTTTGGGACAGGGGGCTACACCCCTCCACTTT. Its protein product is CASGLGQGATPLHF. The chain recombines TRBV12-5 with TRBJ1-6, with 10 bases aligning to TRBD1. This CDR3 has 14 amino acids. The V gene's germline CDR1 is LGHNT and CDR2 FRNRAP. The J segment lost 11 bases and the V segment lost 1 base, leaving 2 bases of the junction unmatched.

This clonotype was seen more than once but under ten times. This chain links TRBV11-2 with TRBJ2-3; 9 bases line up with TRBD2. The V segment lost 6 bases and the J segment 8 bases; nucleotides outside the gene matches: 9. This CDR3 is built from 14 residues. Per the germline V gene, CDR1 is SGHAT and CDR2 is FQNNGV. The CDR3 protein is CASSDLAGARTQYF. As DNA, the CDR3 is TGTGCCAGCAGTGACTTAGCGGGAGCCCGTACGCAGTATTTT.

The chain is built from TRBV5-1 and TRBJ1-2, with a tentative D call TRBD1 (6 bases). CDR3 size: 13 residues. V shed 6 bases and J shed 8 bases, with 17 bases lying between them. Germline assignment: CDR1 SGHRS and CDR2 YFSETQ. The DNA for the CDR3 is TGCGCCAGCAACCTCGGGACAACCGAAGGCTACACCTTC. Amino acid sequence: CASNLGTTEGYTF.

This clonotype occurred many times. The junction departs from germline at one end; a sequencing error may be responsible. V and J are TRBV5-1 and TRBJ2-5; D is possibly TRBD1 or TRBD2 (6 bases each). CDR3 length equals 14 residues. Per the germline V gene, CDR1 is SGHRS and CDR2 is YFSETQ. CDR3 residues: CASSLQGLQETQYF. CDR3 in DNA: TGTGCCAGCAGCTTACAGGGACTCCAAGAGACCCAGTACTTC. The whole variable domain, filled in from reference TRBV5-1 and TRBJ2-5, reads KAGVTQTPRYLIKTRGQQVTLSCSPISGHRSVSWYQQTPGQGLQFLFEYFSETQRNKGNFPGRFSGRQFSNSRSEMNVSTLELGDSALYLCASSLQGLQETQYFGPGTRLLVL.

This clonotype was observed a few times. The chain links TRBV15 to TRBJ1-2; 7 bases are shared with TRBD1. The CDR3 sequence is 15 residues long. CDR1 is LNHNV and CDR2 is YYDKDF in the germline V gene (reference sequence). With 4 bases clipped from V and 6 bases from J, the junction kept 11 bases outside the gene matches. This CDR3 reads CATSTRGQADDGYTF. DNA for the CDR3: TGTGCCACCAGCACCCGAGGACAGGCGGACGATGGCTACACCTTC.

This clonotype was seen only a few times. The V call is TRBV5-1, the J call TRBJ2-1; TRBD1 agrees at 7 bases. V trimming: 3 bases; J trimming: 10 bases; junction bases outside the gene matches: 13. CDR3 length: 15 amino acids. Germline-derived CDR1 and CDR2 are SGHRS and YFSETQ. The CDR3 sequence: CASSSFNTGENEQFF. Here the CDR3 DNA reads TGCGCCAGCAGCTCATTTAATACAGGGGAGAACGAGCAGTTCTTC.

The DNA for the CDR3 is TGTGCCAGCAGCGCAACTAGCGGAAAGCAAGAGACCCAGTACTTC. Translating it yields CASSATSGKQETQYF. This rearrangement joins TRBV27 to TRBJ2-5, with 8 positions matching TRBD2. CDR3 length: 15 residues. V dropped 6 bases and J dropped 2; count of bases not matched to a gene: 8. Per the germline V gene, CDR1 is MNHEY and CDR2 is SMNVEV (reference sequence).

The CDR3 region is CASSKELSGRGNEQFF. CDR3 bases: TGTGCCAGCAGCAAAGAATTAAGCGGGAGAGGGAATGAGCAGTTCTTC. The gene calls are TRBV21-1 and TRBJ2-1; the table's D call TRBD2 went unverified against the DNA. TRBV21-1 is a listed pseudogene. This CDR3 has 16 residues.